This TCR beta chain was sequenced for a study of tumor-infiltrating lymphocytes in primary liver carcinoma. Germline DNA was also extracted, with blood RNA taken from unsorted whole blood. Total RNA (approximately 500 ng) served as template for TCR beta cDNA synthesis primed by a constant-region primer. Libraries covering TCR beta were generated through three nested multiplex PCR rounds (using a slightly modified ARM-PCR). MiXCR, run by TCRdb on the multiplex PCR reads, gives a single entry per CDR3 protein. The table shows about 180,000 distinct CDR3 sequences, with 50% to 75% occurring only once. The sequencing sample was made of peripheral blood. This TCR was sampled from a man aged 40-49 years with primary liver carcinoma and hepatitis B virus infection.

As DNA, the CDR3 is TGTGCCAGCAGCCCTAGACCGGGGGAGCTGTTTTTT. It encodes CASSPRPGELFF. V and J are TRBV14 and TRBJ2-2; D not resolved. This CDR3 contains 12 residues. Looked up from germline, CDR1 is SGHDN and CDR2 is FVKESK. The V and J ends lost 4 bases and 8 bases respectively, with 8 bases between them.